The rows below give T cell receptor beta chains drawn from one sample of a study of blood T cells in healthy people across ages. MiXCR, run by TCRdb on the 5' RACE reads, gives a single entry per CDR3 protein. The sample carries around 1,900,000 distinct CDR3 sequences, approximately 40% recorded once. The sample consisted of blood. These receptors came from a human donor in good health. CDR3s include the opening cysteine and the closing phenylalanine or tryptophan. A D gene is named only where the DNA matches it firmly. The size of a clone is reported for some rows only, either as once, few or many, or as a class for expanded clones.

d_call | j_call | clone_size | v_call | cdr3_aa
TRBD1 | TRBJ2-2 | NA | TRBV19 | CASSVTGGPSGELFF
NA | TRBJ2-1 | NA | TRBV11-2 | CASSPSVSNNEQFF
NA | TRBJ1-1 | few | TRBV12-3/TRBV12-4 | CASSFFGGAEAFF
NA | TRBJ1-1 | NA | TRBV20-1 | CSAKAYGRDIEAFF
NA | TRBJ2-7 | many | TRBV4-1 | CASSQGYNEQYF
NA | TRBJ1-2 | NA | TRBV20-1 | CSARGTGTYGYTF
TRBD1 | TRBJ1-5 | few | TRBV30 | CAWQDRGRGNQPQHF
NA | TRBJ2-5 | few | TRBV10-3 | CAIRDQGKETQYF
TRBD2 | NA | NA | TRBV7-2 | CASSFGLVTDEQYF
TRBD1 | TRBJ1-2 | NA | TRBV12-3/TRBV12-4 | CAGSLDARGSHGYTF
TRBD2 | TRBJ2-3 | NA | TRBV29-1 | CSVGERGFSTDTQYF
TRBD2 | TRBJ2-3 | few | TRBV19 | CASSLPGAGGGDTQYF
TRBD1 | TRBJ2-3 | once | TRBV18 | CASSPQGQGAVDTQYF
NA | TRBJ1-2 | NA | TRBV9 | CASSVVGTSNYGYTF
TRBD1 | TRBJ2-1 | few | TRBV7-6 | CASSLVQGATYNEQFF
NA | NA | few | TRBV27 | CASSLSPPGDEQYF
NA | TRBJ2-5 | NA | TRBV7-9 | CASSLLSKETQYF
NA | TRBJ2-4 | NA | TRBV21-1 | CASSKEGTGVRIWEQYF
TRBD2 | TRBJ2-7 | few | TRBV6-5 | CASSPGTSTYAQYF
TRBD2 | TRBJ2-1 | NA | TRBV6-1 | CASSEAGRPSGEQFF
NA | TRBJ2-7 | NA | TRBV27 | CASRLWPGPYEQYF
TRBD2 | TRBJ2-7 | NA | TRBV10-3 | CAISEGLAGGYEQYF
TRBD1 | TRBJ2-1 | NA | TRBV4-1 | CASSQVWQGDNEQFF
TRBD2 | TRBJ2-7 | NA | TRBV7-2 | CASSLEAGWRTSGNYEQYF
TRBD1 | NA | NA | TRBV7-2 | CASSPRQGAADEQYF
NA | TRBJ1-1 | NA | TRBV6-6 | CASTKWENTEAFF
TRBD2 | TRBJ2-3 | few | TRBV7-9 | CASSFPLAGATDTQYF
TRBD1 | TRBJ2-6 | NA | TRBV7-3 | CASSLTDRALHSGANVLTF
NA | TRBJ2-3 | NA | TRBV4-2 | CASSVDGRIDTQYF
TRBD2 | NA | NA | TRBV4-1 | CASSQGGGFTHEQYF
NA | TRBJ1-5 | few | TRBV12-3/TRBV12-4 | CASSFVIGLSAYQPQHF
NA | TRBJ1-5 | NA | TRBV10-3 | CAISAGEQPQHF
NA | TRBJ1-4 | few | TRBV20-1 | CSARDTLSEKLFF
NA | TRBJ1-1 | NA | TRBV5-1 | CASSSSLVDTNTEAFF
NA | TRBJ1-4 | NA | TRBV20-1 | CSAKEPRRQKLFF
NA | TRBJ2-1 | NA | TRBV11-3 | CASSPQSYSYNEQFF
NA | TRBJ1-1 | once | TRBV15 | CATSRMDRNTEAFF
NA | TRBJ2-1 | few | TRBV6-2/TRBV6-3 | CASRGSGPYNEQFF
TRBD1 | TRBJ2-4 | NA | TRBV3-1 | CASGGTGEAKNIQYF
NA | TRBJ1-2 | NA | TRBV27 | CASSLREGSYGYTF
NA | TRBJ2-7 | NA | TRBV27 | CASSFLVGLSYEQYF
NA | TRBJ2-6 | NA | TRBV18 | CASSERTGANVLTF
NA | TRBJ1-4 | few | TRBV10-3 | CAISVDRSDEKLFF
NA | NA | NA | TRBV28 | CASNRVWEVEQYF
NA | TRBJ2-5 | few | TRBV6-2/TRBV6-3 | CASSYWGEQETQYF
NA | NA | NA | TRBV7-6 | CASSLGWGEDYEQYF
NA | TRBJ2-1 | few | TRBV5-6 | CASSLLQGLGEQFF
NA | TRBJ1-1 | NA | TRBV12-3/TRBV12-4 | CATLKGTEAFF
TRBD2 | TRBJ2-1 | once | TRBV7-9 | CASRVAGAISHEQFF